The sequence of this TCR beta chain was determined in a study of regulatory T cells in long-lasting Graves disease. Overall study results and limits: Less diverse TCR repertoires were seen in persistent Graves' patients than in newly diagnosed ones. Persistent patients shared more public clonotypes (roughly 2,800) than new patients (roughly 970).

A few counts support this clonotype. The target antigen is unknown. Building the TCR beta libraries relied on iRepertoire HTBI primers, and CDR3 regions underwent Arm-PCR. Via MiXCR, TCRdb re-called the multiplex PCR reads, giving one row per CDR3 protein. The sample holds hundreds of thousands of distinct CDR3 sequences, 25% to 30% seen once. Described time point: persistent/refractory GD, antithyroid drugs over 5 years with positive TRAb. From PBMCs, RNA was extracted and then used to make the TCR library. V was pared by 4 bases and J by 4 bases, with 13 bases between. The germline V gene has CDR1 MNHEY and CDR2 SVGAGI. CDR3 length equals 15 residues.

The receptor comes from a female donor with Graves disease. The chain recombines TRBV6-5 with TRBJ2-2, with a weak D call TRBD1 (6 bases). This specimen consisted of peripheral blood mononuclear cells (PBMCs), obtained when the disease was refractory, from a patient treated with antithyroid drugs. The CDR3, as DNA: TGTGCCAGCAGTTCACAGGGTGCGAGCACCGGGGAGCTGTTTTTT. This encodes CASSSQGASTGELFF.